This T cell receptor beta chain is drawn from a study of blood T cell repertoires in COVID-19. Study context: Acute and convalescent COVID-19 specimens originated in the United States, Italy and Spain.

TCRdb keeps only in-frame clones here, not all; method: immunoSEQ multiplex PCR. The table has under 150,000 clones, approximately 87% seen once. Trimming removed 0 bases from V and 5 bases from J, with 12 bases in between. Germline loops: CDR1 LGHNA, CDR2 YSLEER. This CDR3 is 15 amino acids long. Sequencing input: PBMCs or T cells enriched from blood (not recorded which). The TCR sequence derives from a man over 45 in a cohort exposed to, infected with or recovered from COVID-19 (not recorded which). The genes are TRBV4-3 and TRBJ2-3, with no clear D. The CDR3 sequence is CASSQDTSRLDTQYF. The CDR3 DNA sequence: TGCGCCAGCAGCCAAGACACCAGTCGTCTAGATACGCAGTATTTT.